Presented here are 14 T cell receptor beta chains from one specimen sequenced in a study of T-cell reconstitution after alpha-beta-depleted transplantation in children. Preparation of the TCRbeta library used unique molecular identifiers. MiXCR, run by TCRdb on the PCR reads, gives a single entry per CDR3 protein. The repertoire consists of 400,000 to 550,000 distinct CDR3 sequences, with over 9.5% occurring once and the leading ten covering about 2%. The starting material was PBMCs, obtained before TCRalphabeta/CD19-depleted stem cell transplant. Receptor source: a child aged 2-15 years with inherited bone marrow failure, due to receive a stem cell transplant.

This clonotype was detected ten times or more. V and J are TRBV2 and TRBJ2-1; 7 positions match TRBD2. The CDR3 sequence is 12 residues long. The V and J ends lost 7 bases and 11 bases, in that order; junction bases with no gene match: 8. The germline V gene encodes CDR1 SNHLY and CDR2 FYNNEI. The CDR3 loop is CASMGGSKKQFF. The CDR3 bases are TGTGCCAGCATGGGAGGGTCTAAGAAGCAGTTCTTC.

In this sample, this clonotype turned up a few times. V gene TRBV7-2 combines with J gene TRBJ2-1, with 9 nucleotides matching TRBD2. Trimming at V came to 6 bases and at J to 5 bases, leaving 8 bases not matched to a gene. Germline loops: CDR1 SGHTA, CDR2 FQGNSA. There are 15 residues in the CDR3. In DNA form, the CDR3 reads TGTGCCAGCAGATTTGATCTAGCGGGGCACAATGAGCAGTTCTTC. Protein product: CASRFDLAGHNEQFF.

This clonotype was seen only a few times. The chain links TRBV10-3 to TRBJ2-3; 10 bases agree with TRBD2. Germline V gene lookup returns CDR1 ENHRY and CDR2 SYGVKD. The J segment lost 2 bases and the V segment lost 0 bases, leaving 2 bases of the junction unmatched. This CDR3 comprises 16 residues. The CDR3, as DNA: TGTGCCATCAGTGAGTCGACTAGCGGGTACACAGATACGCAGTATTTT. It codes for CAISESTSGYTDTQYF.

In this sample, this clonotype turned up many times. As DNA, the CDR3 is TGTGCCAGCAGTTTACTCAGACAGGGCGGTCAGCCCCAGCATTTT. This sequence encodes CASSLLRQGGQPQHF. The gene calls are TRBV28 and TRBJ1-5; 7 bases match TRBD1. This CDR3 comprises 15 residues. Looked up from germline, CDR1 is MDHEN and CDR2 is SYDVKM. After removal of 2 bases from V and 6 bases from J, the junction contained 7 bases not matched to a gene. Using reference TRBV28 and TRBJ1-5 for the parts outside the CDR3, the full variable domain is DVKVTQSSRYLVKRTGEKVFLECVQDMDHENMFWYRQDPGLGLRLIYFSYDVKMKEKGDIPEGYSVSREKKERFSLILESASTNQTSMYLCASSLLRQGGQPQHFGDGTRLSIL.

This clonotype was counted many times. The rearrangement links TRBV20-1 to TRBJ1-5; D not resolved. With 2 bases removed from V and 5 bases from J, the gap between germline ends came to 13 bases. Germline CDR1 DFQATT, CDR2 SNEGSKA (reference sequence). The length of the CDR3 is 14 residues. The CDR3 loop reads CSARSLGLDQPQHF. CDR3 nucleotides: TGCAGTGCTAGATCCCTCGGTCTGGATCAGCCCCAGCATTTT.

This clonotype was counted at least ten times. V gene TRBV19 combines with J gene TRBJ2-2; 11 bases are shared with TRBD1. V trimming: 3 bases; J trimming: 6 bases; junction bases outside the gene matches: 3. Germline V gene data show CDR1 as LNHDA and CDR2 as SQIVND (reference sequence). This CDR3 is 15 amino acids long. For the CDR3, the DNA is TGTGCCAGTAGTATGGACAGGGGGCACGCCGGGGAGCTGTTTTTT. It yields the protein CASSMDRGHAGELFF.

The chain joins TRBV23-1 to TRBJ2-1; D is possibly TRBD1 (6 bases). TRBV23-1 falls under the ORF class, with uncertain function. The CDR3 is 16 residues long. V lost 2 bases to trimming and J lost 7 bases, with 18 bases between them. CDR3 amino acids: CASSQGHRVMRNEQFF. The CDR3 DNA reads TGCGCCAGCAGTCAAGGGCACAGGGTAATGCGGAATGAGCAGTTCTTC.

The chain recombines TRBV4-1 with TRBJ2-7; D possibly matches TRBD1 or TRBD2 (5 bases each). The V gene lost 2 bases and the J gene lost 2 bases, with 16 bases spanning the gap. CDR1 is MGHRA and CDR2 is YSYEKL in the germline V gene. The CDR3 length is 16 residues. In DNA, the CDR3 is TGCGCCAGCAGCCAACCCGGGACCCGGGGTCCCTACGAGCAGTACTTC. Its translation: CASSQPGTRGPYEQYF.

The chain couples TRBV6-2 or TRBV6-3 to TRBJ2-2; no reliable D call. V lost 0 bases and J lost 2, with 10 bases in between. Per the germline V gene, CDR1 is MNHEY and CDR2 is SVGEGT. This CDR3 is 16 amino acids long. CDR3 nucleotide sequence: TGTGCCAGCAGTTACTCGGCGGAGAGAAACACCGGGGAGCTGTTTTTT. It yields the protein CASSYSAERNTGELFF.

For this clonotype: A read error is possible here, since a much larger clone lies one base away. The chain joins TRBV29-1 to TRBJ1-2; 7 bases fit TRBD1. The CDR3 runs to 14 residues. V lost 2 bases and J lost 4; bases outside the gene matches: 7. Germline V lookup: CDR1 SQVTM, CDR2 ANQGSEA. CDR3 sequence: CSVEWGTAGYGYTF. The CDR3 nucleotides read TGCAGCGTTGAATGGGGGACAGCGGGCTATGGCTACACCTTC.

This clonotype was counted only a few times. The rearrangement links TRBV7-8 to TRBJ2-7; D assignment may be TRBD1 or TRBD2 (5 bases each). V lost 5 bases and J 2 bases, leaving 16 bases between the germline ends. This CDR3 has 15 residues. Germline V gene lookup returns CDR1 SGHVS and CDR2 FQNEAQ. Here the CDR3 DNA reads TGTGCCAGCAGCAGGGATCCGGGGCGAGCCTACGAGCAGTACTTC. Its translation: CASSRDPGRAYEQYF.

Remarks on this clonotype: A much larger clonotype is one base distant, so this may be a read error. The rearrangement links TRBV20-1 to TRBJ2-1; TRBD2 agrees at 8 bases. The junction had 20 bases not matched to a gene; V was cut back by 6 bases and J by 13 bases. Germline values: CDR1 DFQATT, CDR2 SNEGSKA (reference sequence). This CDR3 contains 15 residues. The CDR3, as DNA: TGCAGTGCAATCGGACTAGCTCTTGTGGTGGGTGACCAGTTCTTC. It encodes CSAIGLALVVGDQFF.

This clonotype has at least ten counts. The chain couples TRBV28 to TRBJ1-2; tentative D call: TRBD1 (5 bases). Germline CDR1 is MDHEN and CDR2 is SYDVKM. Trimming shortened V by 8 bases and J by 5 bases, and 18 bases separated the two germline ends. The CDR3 consists of 14 residues. The CDR3 sequence: CASGPWGAGYGYTF. Written as DNA, the CDR3 is TGTGCCAGCGGGCCTTGGGGCGCCGGGTATGGCTACACCTTC.

This clonotype was found a few times. The V call is TRBV5-4, the J call TRBJ1-1; 8 bases line up with TRBD1. V lost 2 bases, J lost 4 bases, and 4 bases stayed unmatched. CDR3 length equals 14 residues. The germline V gene encodes CDR1 SGHNT and CDR2 YYREEE (reference sequence). CDR3 sequence (DNA): TGTGCCAGCAGCTTCTCAGGGGGCCTCACTGAAGCTTTCTTT. The encoded protein is CASSFSGGLTEAFF. The complete variable domain, with remaining parts taken from reference TRBV5-4 and TRBJ1-1, reads ETGVTQSPTHLIKTRGQQVTLRCSSQSGHNTVSWYQQALGQGPQFIFQYYREEENGRGNFPPRFSGLQFPNYSSELNVNALELDDSALYLCASSFSGGLTEAFFGQGTRLTVV.